The rows below give T cell receptor beta chains drawn from one sample of a study of blood T cell repertoires in COVID-19. This table comes from immunoSEQ multiplex PCR, and its TCRdb copy is limited to in-frame clones, with some not included. This table has 390,000 or so clones, around 90% appearing once. Sequenced sample: peripheral blood. The receptors shown here come from a young man with active or convalescent COVID-19. CDR3s include the opening cysteine and the closing phenylalanine or tryptophan. A D gene is named only where the DNA matches it firmly. Rows give clone size only sometimes, using once, few, many, or a class for an expanded clone.

NA,TRBV10-3,TRBJ1-1,TRBD1,TGTGCCATCAGAGGGACAGGGGGGTCTGAAGCTTTCTTT,CAIRGTGGSEAFF
NA,TRBV20-1,TRBJ2-7,NA,TGCAGTGCTGTCCGGGTTGGCGAGCAGTACTTC,CSAVRVGEQYF
NA,TRBV19,TRBJ1-2,TRBD1,TGTGCCAGTAGTGCCGACAGGGTCTATGGCTACACCTTC,CASSADRVYGYTF
NA,TRBV19,TRBJ1-3,NA,TGTGCCAGTAGTACCCCGACAATCGCTGGAAACACCATATATTTT,CASSTPTIAGNTIYF
few,TRBV4-1,TRBJ1-6,NA,TGCGCCAGCAGGCGGGGGGATTCACCCCTCCACTTT,CASRRGDSPLHF
NA,TRBV12-5,TRBJ2-3,NA,TGTGCTAGTGGTTTGGTATCGGGGATGGATACGCAGTATTTT,CASGLVSGMDTQYF
few,TRBV16,TRBJ2-3,TRBD1,TGTGCCAGCAGTCTGGACAGGGTCAGCACAGATACGCAGTATTTT,CASSLDRVSTDTQYF
once,TRBV5-4,TRBJ2-2,NA,TGTGCCAGCAGCTGGGGCGCCGGGGAGCTGTTTTTT,CASSWGAGELFF
NA,TRBV5-1,TRBJ2-1,NA,TGCGCCAGCAGCAAAGCAGGGTATAATGAGCAGTTCTTC,CASSKAGYNEQFF
NA,TRBV5-4,TRBJ2-2,TRBD1,TGTGCCAGCAGCGTTCTCCGCGGGACAGGGTACACCGGGGAGCTGTTTTTT,CASSVLRGTGYTGELFF
NA,TRBV28,TRBJ1-6,TRBD1,TGTGCCAGCAGTTCGCCCCTGGGACAGCTTAATTCACCCCTCCACTTT,CASSSPLGQLNSPLHF
NA,TRBV5-5,TRBJ2-7,NA,TGTGCCAGCAGCTTGCAGGTGGGGGGTTACGAGCAGTACTTC,CASSLQVGGYEQYF
NA,TRBV28,TRBJ1-4,TRBD1,TGTGCCAGTCACAGGGGGACGGTCACTAATGAAAAACTGTTTTTT,CASHRGTVTNEKLFF
NA,TRBV28,TRBJ1-2,NA,TGTGCCAGCAGTTTCTTTCCAGGGAGGGCCCGATCTAACTACACCTTC,CASSFFPGRARSNYTF
NA,TRBV4-3,TRBJ2-3,TRBD2,TGCGCCAGCAGCCCCGAGCGGGGTAGCACAGATACGCAGTATTTT,CASSPERGSTDTQYF
NA,TRBV7-9,TRBJ1-1,TRBD1,TGTGCCAGCAGCTGCCCTCAGGGGGCGAACACTGAAGCTTTCTTT,CASSCPQGANTEAFF
NA,TRBV28,TRBJ1-5,NA,TGTGCCAGCAGTTTCAGGGGAACTCAGCCCCAGCATTTT,CASSFRGTQPQHF
NA,TRBV5-5,TRBJ2-6,NA,TGTGCCAGCAGCTTGCGAGGTGGGCAGGGCGAGTCTGGGGCCAACGTCCTGACTTTC,CASSLRGGQGESGANVLTF
NA,TRBV6-2/TRBV6-3,TRBJ2-5,TRBD1,TGTGCCAGCAGTCACAGATCCGGGACAGCCCAAGAGACCCAGTACTTC,CASSHRSGTAQETQYF
NA,TRBV7-9,TRBJ1-3,TRBD1,TGTGCCAGCAGCTTAGTTGGACAGGGATCCTCTGGAAACACCATATATTTT,CASSLVGQGSSGNTIYF
once,TRBV4-1,TRBJ2-1,TRBD2,TGCGCCAGCAGCCAAGGACTAGCGGCCTACAATGAGCAGTTCTTC,CASSQGLAAYNEQFF
NA,TRBV19,TRBJ1-4,TRBD1,TGTGCCAGTAGTAGGACAGGGGCAACCGAAAAACTGTTTTTT,CASSRTGATEKLFF
NA,TRBV18,TRBJ1-3,NA,TGTGCCAGCTCACCACCCGGGACAACTGGAAATACCATATATTTT,CASSPPGTTGNTIYF
NA,TRBV23-1,TRBJ1-5,NA,TGCGCCAGCAGTCAACGGCGCCTGCGGCCTAATCAGCCCCAGCATTTT,CASSQRRLRPNQPQHF
NA,TRBV13,TRBJ2-3,NA,TGTGCCAGCAGCCTTGATATGGACGGGGGAGATACGCAGTATTTT,CASSLDMDGGDTQYF
NA,TRBV5-6,TRBJ2-1,NA,TGTGCCAGCAGCCCGGGGAATCTCTACAATGAGCAGTTCTTC,CASSPGNLYNEQFF
NA,TRBV9,TRBJ2-7,TRBD1,TGTGCCAGCAGCGTGGGACAGGGTGCGTACGAGCAGTACTTC,CASSVGQGAYEQYF
NA,TRBV6-2/TRBV6-3,TRBJ1-5,NA,TGTGCCAGCAGTTACTCCGTCATCTATCGAGGTCAGCCCCAGCATTTT,CASSYSVIYRGQPQHF
NA,TRBV6-4,TRBJ2-2,TRBD1,TGTGCCAGCAGAGCCGGACAGGGGACCGGGGAGCTGTTTTTT,CASRAGQGTGELFF
NA,TRBV5-6,TRBJ2-6,NA,TGTGCCAGCAGCCGACGGACAGGGAGGGCTGGGGCCAACGTGCTGACTTTC,CASSRRTGRAGANVLTF
NA,TRBV11-2,TRBJ1-3,TRBD1,TGTGCCAGCAGCTCAGACCGGGGGACAGGCCCTCTTCGCACCATATATTTT,CASSSDRGTGPLRTIYF